The 28 T cell receptor beta chains below come from one sample, sequenced in a study of neurological immune-mediated disorders. TCRdb reprocessed the 5' RACE reads via MiXCR and lists one record per CDR3 protein. This table has approximately 43,000 distinct CDR3 sequences, about 2.3% appearing once. Sequenced input: PBMCs. Receptors originate from a young man with multiple sclerosis.

A few counts support this clonotype. This sequence joins TRBV20-1 and TRBJ2-1; 8 nucleotides match TRBD2. V lost 5 bases, J lost 2 bases, and 8 bases stayed unmatched. This CDR3 contains 15 residues. CDR1 and CDR2 (germline): DFQATT, SNEGSKA (reference sequence). The CDR3 nucleotides read TGCAGTGCTCACGACCGGGGGGGGCCCTACAATGAGCAGTTCTTC. Translation gives CSAHDRGGPYNEQFF.

This clonotype has at least ten counts. The genes are TRBV20-1 and TRBJ1-5; D unclear. The CDR3 extends over 14 amino acids. V lost 0 bases and J lost 0, with 6 bases in between. Germline assignment: CDR1 DFQATT and CDR2 SNEGSKA (reference sequence). Here the CDR3 reads CSARDRNSNQPQHF. Written as DNA, the CDR3 is TGCAGTGCTAGAGACCGGAATAGCAATCAGCCCCAGCATTTT.

This clonotype appeared many times. The chain uses TRBV9 and TRBJ2-7; 9 bases align to TRBD2. The CDR3 loop spans 14 amino acids. Germline V gives CDR1 SGDLS, CDR2 YYNGEE. The V segment lost 7 bases and the J segment 2 bases; nucleotides outside the gene matches: 7. DNA for the CDR3: TGTGCCAGCGGCTCGACTAGCGGAACCTACGAGCAGTACTTC. The encoded protein is CASGSTSGTYEQYF. Full variable domain (missing parts from reference TRBV9 and TRBJ2-7): DSGVTQTPKHLITATGQRVTLRCSPRSGDLSVYWYQQSLDQGLQFLIQYYNGEERAKGNILERFSAQQFPDLHSELNLSSLELGDSALYFCASGSTSGTYEQYFGPGTRLTVT.

This clonotype was observed many times. The chain couples TRBV9 to TRBJ2-1, with a tentative D call TRBD1 (5 bases). Germline V gives CDR1 SGDLS, CDR2 YYNGEE. This CDR3 contains 14 residues. Trimming stripped 4 bases from V and 6 bases from J, with 14 bases between. In DNA form, the CDR3 reads TGTGCCAGCAGCCTCAGGGTTAACGTCAATGAGCAGTTCTTC. This gives the protein CASSLRVNVNEQFF.

There are many counts of this clonotype. The rearrangement links TRBV7-3 to TRBJ1-1; the D is unclear. The length of the CDR3 is 13 residues. CDR1 and CDR2 from the germline V gene are SGHTA and FQGTGA. Between the trimmed V and J ends, which lost 2 bases and 4 bases, there was a span of 8 bases. The CDR3 DNA sequence: TGTGCCAGCAGCTTAGGATACGCCACTGAAGCTTTCTTT. It is translated as CASSLGYATEAFF.

This clonotype was picked up many times. The chain links TRBV3-1 to TRBJ2-1; 9 bases match TRBD1. Germline trimming cut 3 bases from V and 4 bases from J; bases unmatched to any gene: 10. The CDR3 totals 17 residues. Germline V gene data show CDR1 as LGHDT and CDR2 as YNNKEL (reference sequence). The chain's CDR3 is CASSQYSGTGMYNEQFF. DNA of the CDR3: TGTGCCAGCAGCCAGTATTCCGGGACAGGGATGTACAATGAGCAGTTCTTC.

This clonotype was counted many times. The chain combines TRBV3-1 with TRBJ2-1; possibly TRBD2 for D (5 bases). Germline CDR1 reads LGHDT; CDR2 reads YNNKEL (reference sequence). Trimming shortened V by 4 bases and J by 12 bases, and 19 bases separated the two germline ends. The length of the CDR3 is 14 residues. The DNA of the CDR3 is TGTGCCAGCAGCCTGGGGAGTGGCGTCATGGGGCAGTTCTTC. This codes for CASSLGSGVMGQFF.

This clonotype appeared many times. The CDR3 here is CASRVDDSYEQYF. The DNA of the CDR3 is TGCGCCAGCAGGGTGGACGATTCGTACGAGCAGTACTTC. The chain carries TRBV5-1 and TRBJ2-7; no definite D call. Germline CDR1 and CDR2: SGHRS and YFSETQ. Trimming pared 5 bases from V and 4 bases from J, leaving 13 bases between. The CDR3 consists of 13 residues.

This clonotype was counted ten times or more. The V call is TRBV7-9, the J call TRBJ2-3, with 9 bases fitting TRBD2. The ends lost 4 bases at V and 6 bases at J; junction bases unmatched: 2. This CDR3 comprises 13 residues. The germline V gene encodes CDR1 SEHNR and CDR2 FQNEAQ (reference sequence). The CDR3 loop reads CASSSSGMDTQYF. DNA for the CDR3: TGTGCCAGCAGCTCTAGCGGGATGGATACGCAGTATTTT.

This clonotype was seen ten or more times. The chain carries TRBV29-1 and TRBJ2-3, with D hard to call. Trimming shortened V by 8 bases and J by 0 bases, and 12 bases separated the two germline ends. This CDR3 is built from 13 residues. Germline CDR1 SQVTM, CDR2 ANQGSEA. The CDR3 sequence is CSTSLISTDTQYF. The CDR3 nucleotides read TGCAGCACGTCTTTGATTAGCACAGATACGCAGTATTTT.

The sample holds many counts of this clonotype. The V call is TRBV20-1, the J call TRBJ2-7, with a possible D match to TRBD1 (6 bases). Deletions cut 3 bases from V and 0 bases from J, with 12 bases between. The CDR3 is made up of 14 amino acids. Looked up from germline, CDR1 is DFQATT and CDR2 is SNEGSKA (reference sequence). CDR3 residues: CSARSGQSSYEQYF. DNA for the CDR3: TGCAGTGCTAGGTCCGGACAGAGCTCCTACGAGCAGTACTTC.

This clonotype came up many times. The chain recombines TRBV7-2 with TRBJ2-5, with 7 bases aligning to TRBD2. From germline, CDR1 is SGHTA and CDR2 FQGNSA. CDR3 size: 15 residues. The V gene end was trimmed by 2 bases and the J gene end by 3 bases; junction bases not matched to a gene: 6. The CDR3 nucleotides read TGTGCCAGCAGCTTAATGAGCGGGGATAAAGAGACCCAGTACTTC. Its translation is CASSLMSGDKETQYF.

The table lists this clonotype with many counts. The chain joins TRBV20-1 to TRBJ2-7, with D possibly TRBD2 on 5 matching bases. From germline, CDR1 is DFQATT and CDR2 SNEGSKA (reference sequence). Trimming shortened V by 6 bases and J by 3 bases, and 9 bases separated the two germline ends. The CDR3 loop spans 11 amino acids. The CDR3 sequence is CSAVGDYEQYF. The CDR3 coding sequence is TGCAGTGCCGTCGGGGACTACGAGCAGTACTTC.

Many counts were recorded for this clonotype. The chain carries TRBV12-3 or TRBV12-4 and TRBJ1-2, with D possibly being TRBD1 (6 bases). V was pared by 6 bases and J by 5 bases, with 16 bases between. The CDR3 loop spans 14 amino acids. CDR3 loop: CASRGATGLYGYTF. The CDR3 coding sequence is TGTGCCAGCAGGGGGGCAACCGGATTATATGGCTACACCTTC.

Many counts were recorded for this clonotype. The chain uses TRBV7-9 and TRBJ2-2, with D unclear. Germline V lookup: CDR1 SEHNR, CDR2 FQNEAQ (reference sequence). The CDR3 loop spans 12 amino acids. With 4 bases removed from V and 6 bases from J, the gap between germline ends came to 6 bases. The chain's CDR3 is CASSSSSGELFF. DNA of the CDR3: TGTGCCAGCAGCTCGTCCTCCGGGGAGCTGTTTTTT.

The sample holds many counts of this clonotype. The chain recombines TRBV4-2 with TRBJ2-1, with 15 nucleotides matching TRBD2. V shed 1 base and J 6 bases; nucleotides not matched to a gene: 10. The germline CDR1 and CDR2 sequences are LGHNA and YNFKEQ. This CDR3 spans 19 amino acids. CDR3 nucleotides: TGTGCCAGCAGCCAAGGAGTCCCGGGACTAGCGGGAGGTCCCAATGAGCAGTTCTTC. Residues: CASSQGVPGLAGGPNEQFF.

There are many counts of this clonotype. The chain employs TRBV3-1 and TRBJ2-2, with 8 bases aligning to TRBD2. The V segment lost 4 bases and the J segment 3 bases; nucleotides outside the gene matches: 7. The CDR3 has 16 residues. Germline assignment: CDR1 LGHDT and CDR2 YNNKEL (reference sequence). For the CDR3, the DNA is TGTGCCAGCAGCCTACGACTAGCGATCCACACCGGGGAGCTGTTTTTT. Amino acids: CASSLRLAIHTGELFF.

This clonotype was seen at least ten times. The chain's CDR3 is CSARPVGPNQPQHF. CDR3 DNA: TGCAGTGCTAGGCCGGTCGGTCCCAATCAGCCCCAGCATTTT. The V call is TRBV20-1, the J call TRBJ1-5, with no clear D. This CDR3 comprises 14 residues. V was shortened by 3 bases and J by 3 bases, with 12 bases between the two germline ends. Per germline, CDR1 DFQATT and CDR2 SNEGSKA (reference sequence).

This clonotype was found many times. The chain couples TRBV10-3 to TRBJ2-7; D perhaps matches TRBD1 (6 bases). The CDR3 has 15 amino acids. The V gene's germline CDR1 is ENHRY and CDR2 SYGVKD. Trimming stripped 2 bases from V and 0 bases from J, with 11 bases between. The CDR3 spells CAISERDIYSYEQYF. The CDR3 bases are TGTGCCATCAGTGAGCGGGACATTTACTCCTACGAGCAGTACTTC.

This clonotype has at least ten counts. This chain connects TRBV5-8 to TRBJ2-5; possibly TRBD2 for D (6 bases). V was cut by 4 bases and J by 6 bases, with 19 bases left in between. The CDR3 totals 15 residues. CDR1 and CDR2 (germline): SGHTS, YDEGEE. The CDR3 loop is CASSLFGQGGQTQYF. CDR3 coding DNA: TGTGCCAGCAGCCTCTTTGGGCAGGGAGGACAGACCCAGTACTTC.

The sample holds many counts of this clonotype. The chain carries TRBV27 and TRBJ1-1; D is undetermined. V was trimmed by 8 bases and J by 0 bases, leaving 7 bases between them. CDR1 and CDR2 from the germline V gene are MNHEY and SMNVEV (reference sequence). The CDR3 is 12 residues long. CDR3 region: CASRTLNTEAFF. CDR3 in DNA: TGTGCCAGCCGAACATTGAACACTGAAGCTTTCTTT.

This clonotype occurred many times. The V gene is TRBV2, the J gene TRBJ2-3; 7 bases match TRBD1. This CDR3 region has 12 residues. Trimming removed 7 bases from V and 4 bases from J; junction bases left unmatched: 2. Germline V lookup: CDR1 SNHLY, CDR2 FYNNEI. CDR3 bases: TGTGCCAGCATAGGGGGCGCAGATACGCAGTATTTT. Translating it yields CASIGGADTQYF. Drawing the rest from reference TRBV2 and TRBJ2-3, the complete variable domain is EPEVTQTPSHQVTQMGQEVILRCVPISNHLYFYWYRQILGQKVEFLVSFYNNEISEKSEIFDDQFSVERPDGSNFTLKIRSTKLEDSAMYFCASIGGADTQYFGPGTRLTVL.

The table lists this clonotype with many counts. This chain joins TRBV24-1 and TRBJ2-1; the D is unclear. The CDR3 is 13 amino acids. V lost 3 bases to trimming and J lost 5 bases, with 7 bases between them. Looked up from germline, CDR1 is KGHDR and CDR2 is SFDVKD. The CDR3 nucleotides read TGTGCCACCAGTGATAACCAGGACAATGAGCAGTTCTTC. It encodes CATSDNQDNEQFF.

This clonotype has ten or more counts. CDR3 nucleotides: TGCGCCAGCAGCCCGGATAGCAGAGATGAGCAGTTCTTC. Amino acids: CASSPDSRDEQFF. The chain links TRBV5-1 to TRBJ2-1; D unresolved. V lost 4 bases and J 8 bases, leaving 13 bases between the germline ends. Looked up from germline, CDR1 is SGHRS and CDR2 is YFSETQ. CDR3 length equals 13 residues.

This clonotype was found many times. V and J are TRBV12-3 or TRBV12-4 and TRBJ2-2, with 7 bases aligning to TRBD2. The CDR3 is 17 residues long. The ends lost 4 bases at V and 2 bases at J; junction bases unmatched: 10. The CDR3 nucleotides read TGTGCCAGCAGTTCTCAGAGCGGGGAGGAAAACACCGGGGAGCTGTTTTTT. This encodes CASSSQSGEENTGELFF.

The table lists this clonotype with many counts. The gene calls are TRBV20-1 and TRBJ2-5, with D hard to call. Trimming pared 2 bases from V and 5 bases from J, leaving 9 bases between. Germline V CDR1 and CDR2: DFQATT, SNEGSKA (reference sequence). The CDR3 is made up of 12 amino acids. Here the CDR3 DNA reads TGCAGTGCTAGACAGGCGGTGGAGACCCAGTACTTC. Translating it yields CSARQAVETQYF.

This clonotype was counted many times. The chain joins TRBV12-3 or TRBV12-4 to TRBJ1-5; D is unclear. CDR3 length equals 13 residues. V was pared by 1 base and J by 4 bases, with 5 bases between. This CDR3 reads CASSLEANQPQHF. The CDR3 coding sequence is TGTGCCAGCAGTTTAGAAGCTAATCAGCCCCAGCATTTT.

The rearrangement uses TRBV19 and TRBJ2-1; the D is unclear. Germline V gene data show CDR1 as LNHDA and CDR2 as SQIVND (reference sequence). Trimming left V 3 bases short and J 9 bases short, with 9 bases between. The length of the CDR3 is 12 residues. The CDR3 bases are TGTGCCAGTAGTATCGTCTTGGGTGAGCAGTTCTTC. It translates to CASSIVLGEQFF.